The clone carrying this T cell receptor (beta chain) appeared a single time. The sample is drawn from a study of control samples from healthy donors and cancer patients. CDR1 and CDR2 from the germline V gene are LGHDT and YNNKEL (reference sequence). The CDR3 loop spans 17 amino acids. V was cut by 0 bases and J by 6 bases, with 20 bases left in between. Here immunoSEQ multiplex PCR was the method, and the copy in TCRdb shows in-frame clones only, minus some. The sample lists approximately 97,000 clones, roughly 92% occurring once. This chain connects TRBV3-1 (or the pseudogene TRBV3-2) to TRBJ1-2; no definite D call. The sample was blood. The TCR comes from a human donor in good health. The donor label of this sample is uncertain. This chain's CDR3 is CASSQEGRSGNVHGYTF. CDR3 sequence (DNA): TGTGCCAGCAGCCAAGAGGGGAGATCCGGGAACGTACATGGCTACACCTTC.